The 12 T cell receptor beta chains presented below share a single source sample, sequenced in a study of response to subunit inactivated influenza vaccine. TCRdb re-derived calls from the RT-PCR reads in MiXCR, one entry per CDR3 protein. The sample lists about 180,000 distinct CDR3 sequences, about 9% occurring once. The sample in question was non-naive T cells sorted from PBMCs, obtained on the day of vaccination. Source of these receptors: a man aged 45-65 years who received an inactivated influenza vaccine.

The table lists this clonotype with many counts. The genes are TRBV20-1 and TRBJ2-7; D is unclear. Trimming removed 3 bases at V and 4 bases at J, with 4 bases between. Germline V gives CDR1 DFQATT, CDR2 SNEGSKA (reference sequence). This CDR3 spans 10 amino acids. For the CDR3, the DNA is TGCAGTGCTAGTAATTACGAGCAGTACTTC. Translation: CSASNYEQYF.

This clonotype was observed many times. The V call is TRBV4-3, the J call TRBJ2-1; TRBD1 might be the D (6 bases). The CDR3 consists of 17 residues. Trimming removed 2 bases at V and 6 bases at J, with 20 bases between. CDR1 LGHNA and CDR2 YSLEER come from the germline V gene. The CDR3 DNA follows: TGCGCCAGCAGCCAACACCCGAGGGGGAAACCGGGCAATGAGCAGTTCTTC. This codes for CASSQHPRGKPGNEQFF.

The chain links TRBV12-3 or TRBV12-4 to TRBJ1-1; 9 positions match TRBD1. After removal of 6 bases from V and 8 bases from J, the junction contained 7 bases not matched to a gene. The CDR3 contains 13 residues. This chain's CDR3 is CASRPGQGIEAFF. The CDR3 nucleotides are TGTGCCAGCAGACCGGGACAGGGCATAGAAGCTTTCTTT.

Ten or more counts support this clonotype. The rearrangement uses TRBV12-3 or TRBV12-4 and TRBJ2-6; D is unresolved. The CDR3 sequence is 17 residues long. V gave up 3 bases and J gave up 0 bases, with 12 bases separating them. Here the CDR3 DNA reads TGTGCCAGCAGTTTCTTAGGCTTCGGCTCTGGGGCCAACGTCCTGACTTTC. This gives the protein CASSFLGFGSGANVLTF.

The V and J genes are TRBV3-1 and TRBJ2-5; D unclear. Trimming left V 3 bases short and J 0 bases short, with 11 bases between. Germline CDR1 reads LGHDT; CDR2 reads YNNKEL (reference sequence). The CDR3 sequence is 15 residues long. In DNA, the CDR3 is TGTGCCAGCAGCCATCCGAGACGGAACCAAGAGACCCAGTACTTC. Protein product: CASSHPRRNQETQYF.

The table lists this clonotype with many counts. The V gene is TRBV5-1, the J gene TRBJ2-3, with TRBD2 identical over 8 bases. The CDR3 extends over 16 amino acids. Germline CDR1 and CDR2: SGHRS and YFSETQ. V shed 0 bases, J shed 3 bases, and the junction held 6 bases outside the gene matches. The CDR3 nucleotides read TGCGCCAGCAGCTTGGAAATAGCGGGATCTACAGATACGCAGTATTTT. Translated: CASSLEIAGSTDTQYF. Based on the CDR3 plus reference TRBV5-1 and TRBJ2-3, the full variable domain is KAGVTQTPRYLIKTRGQQVTLSCSPISGHRSVSWYQQTPGQGLQFLFEYFSETQRNKGNFPGRFSGRQFSNSRSEMNVSTLELGDSALYLCASSLEIAGSTDTQYFGPGTRLTVL.

The rearrangement joins TRBV10-3 to TRBJ2-7, with D perhaps matching TRBD2 (5 bases). Germline values: CDR1 ENHRY, CDR2 SYGVKD. CDR3 size: 14 residues. Trimming shortened V by 10 bases and J by 7 bases, and 23 bases separated the two germline ends. DNA for the CDR3: TGTGCCACAGGAACGGACTCACAAATGGGGGAGCAGTACTTC. This gives the protein CATGTDSQMGEQYF.

The table lists this clonotype with a few counts. V usage is TRBV19 and J usage is TRBJ2-2; D is uncertain. Per germline, CDR1 LNHDA and CDR2 SQIVND (reference sequence). The CDR3 contains 13 residues. Trimming removed 3 bases from V and 4 bases from J, with 6 bases in between. CDR3 amino acids: CASSMGLTGELFF. CDR3 bases: TGTGCCAGTAGTATGGGTCTCACCGGGGAGCTGTTTTTT.

This clonotype was counted only a few times. This chain uses TRBV19 with TRBJ1-5; perhaps TRBD1 as D (5 bases). The CDR3 contains 15 residues. Germline V gene sequence: CDR1 LNHDA, CDR2 SQIVND (reference sequence). Trimming cost V 7 bases and J 7 bases, with 20 bases left between them. CDR3 DNA sequence: TGTGCCAGTAAACCAGGACACCGAGGAAGGCAGCCCCAGCATTTT. Protein: CASKPGHRGRQPQHF.

There are many counts of this clonotype. V gene TRBV7-9 combines with J gene TRBJ1-1; D is uncertain. The CDR3 has 14 amino acids. Germline V gives CDR1 SEHNR, CDR2 FQNEAQ (reference sequence). V was clipped by 4 bases and J by 1 base, with 10 bases between them. Here the CDR3 reads CASSSIQANTEAFF. CDR3 coding DNA: TGTGCCAGCAGCTCGATACAAGCGAACACTGAAGCTTTCTTT.

This clonotype was picked up a small number of times. This chain links TRBV5-4 with TRBJ2-3; 7 bases line up with TRBD1. This CDR3 has 14 amino acids. J lost 2 bases, V lost 4 bases, and 4 bases had no gene match. Looked up from germline, CDR1 is SGHNT and CDR2 is YYREEE (reference sequence). The CDR3 is CASSTGTDTDTQYF. The CDR3 region has the DNA TGTGCCAGCAGCACCGGGACAGACACAGATACGCAGTATTTT. Using reference TRBV5-4 and TRBJ2-3 for the parts outside the CDR3, the full variable domain is ETGVTQSPTHLIKTRGQQVTLRCSSQSGHNTVSWYQQALGQGPQFIFQYYREEENGRGNFPPRFSGLQFPNYSSELNVNALELDDSALYLCASSTGTDTDTQYFGPGTRLTVL.

This clonotype was recorded at least ten times. The chain carries TRBV19 and TRBJ1-3; no definite D call. V was trimmed by 7 bases and J by 4 bases, leaving 11 bases between them. Germline assignment: CDR1 LNHDA and CDR2 SQIVND (reference sequence). The CDR3 totals 13 residues. The CDR3 DNA sequence: TGTGCCAGTACAACCAGGATCGGAAACACCATATATTTT. This sequence encodes CASTTRIGNTIYF.